There are many counts of the clone carrying this T cell receptor beta chain. The antigen is undetermined. This record belongs to a study of response to subunit inactivated influenza vaccine. Study observations and caveats: Seasonal influenza vaccination, on each occasion, was suggested by the authors to recruit few new T cells.

TCRdb re-called the RT-PCR reads through MiXCR, storing one row per CDR3 protein. Of approximately 530,000 distinct CDR3 sequences detected, less than 7.5% appear once; the ten largest clones hold under 15%. This CDR3 region has 16 residues. V was shortened by 4 bases and J by 4 bases, with 16 bases between the two germline ends. Germline CDR1 and CDR2: KGHSH and LQKENI. The clonotype was recovered from a man aged 50-75 years who received an inactivated influenza vaccine. This rearrangement joins TRBV18 to TRBJ2-2; the D gene is possibly TRBD1 (7 bases). Sequencing was performed on PBMCs from blood, taken about 23 months after vaccination. The CDR3 loop is CASSRPGQRVTGELFF. DNA of the CDR3: TGTGCCAGCTCACGACCGGGACAGCGGGTCACCGGGGAGCTGTTTTTT.